Following are 19 T cell receptor beta chains from one sample sequenced in a study of radiation and T cells in renal cell carcinoma. Here immunoSEQ multiplex PCR was the method, and the copy in TCRdb shows in-frame clones only, minus some. The sample shows about 150,000 clones, approximately 86% of them seen only once. Time point here: blood 2 weeks post-SBRT. The treatment: 15 Gy SBRT to primary tumor, nephrectomy 4 weeks later. This specimen consisted of blood, obtained from a patient whose treatment included radiotherapy and nephrectomy. Receptor source: a woman in her forties or fifties with renal cell carcinoma.

The chain has TRBV7-3 and TRBJ2-6; possibly TRBD1 or TRBD2 for D (5 bases each). The CDR3 has 19 residues. V dropped 5 bases and J dropped 0 bases, with 20 bases sitting between them. Germline lookup yields CDR1 SGHTA and CDR2 FQGTGA. The CDR3 here is CASSPGEWQGSSGANVLTF. DNA of the CDR3: TGTGCCAGCAGCCCCGGGGAATGGCAGGGAAGCTCTGGGGCCAACGTCCTGACTTTC.

This rearrangement joins TRBV18 to TRBJ2-2, with a tentative D call TRBD2 (6 bases). The CDR3 contains 15 residues. Germline CDR1 KGHSH, CDR2 LQKENI. Trimming stripped 4 bases from V and 1 base from J, with 10 bases between. CDR3 residues: CASSLERVNTGELFF. The CDR3 DNA is TGTGCCAGCTCACTCGAGCGGGTGAACACCGGGGAGCTGTTTTTT.

The CDR3 coding sequence is TGTGCCAGCAGCTTGGGAGGGGAGAGCACCGGGGAGCTGTTTTTT. Amino acid sequence: CASSLGGESTGELFF. The V and J genes are TRBV5-4 and TRBJ2-2, with D perhaps assigned TRBD1 or TRBD2 (5 bases each). CDR1 is SGHNT and CDR2 is YYREEE in the germline V gene (reference sequence). This CDR3 spans 15 amino acids. Trimming cost V 0 bases and J 4 bases, with 10 bases left between them.

This chain connects TRBV7-9 to TRBJ1-4; TRBD1 is a possible D gene (6 bases). V lost 8 bases and J lost 5, with 15 bases in between. The CDR3 has 14 residues. Germline-derived CDR1 and CDR2 are SEHNR and FQNEAQ (reference sequence). The CDR3, as DNA: TGTGCCAGCTCCGATAGGGGACAAAATGAAAAACTGTTTTTT. This gives the protein CASSDRGQNEKLFF. Filled out from reference TRBV7-9 and TRBJ1-4, the complete variable domain reads DTGVSQNPRHKITKRGQNVTFRCDPISEHNRLYWYRQTLGQGPEFLTYFQNEAQLEKSRLLSDRFSAERPKGSFSTLEIQRTEQGDSAMYLCASSDRGQNEKLFFGSGTQLSVL.

This sequence joins TRBV9 and TRBJ2-7; D not resolved. The ends were cut back, 4 bases at V and 3 bases at J, with 5 bases in the middle. The CDR3 is made up of 11 amino acids. Per the germline V gene, CDR1 is SGDLS and CDR2 is YYNGEE. DNA for the CDR3: TGTGCCAGCAGCTCCAACTACGAGCAGTACTTC. Translation: CASSSNYEQYF. Using reference TRBV9 and TRBJ2-7 for the parts outside the CDR3, the full variable domain is DSGVTQTPKHLITATGQRVTLRCSPRSGDLSVYWYQQSLDQGLQFLIQYYNGEERAKGNILERFSAQQFPDLHSELNLSSLELGDSALYFCASSSNYEQYFGPGTRLTVT.

The rearrangement joins TRBV9 to TRBJ1-2; 9 bases map to TRBD1. Germline assignment: CDR1 SGDLS and CDR2 YYNGEE. This CDR3 has 16 amino acids. The junction had 13 bases not matched to a gene; V was cut back by 4 bases and J by 6 bases. CDR3 sequence: CASSQLPGQGSHGYTF. The CDR3 DNA sequence: TGTGCCAGCAGCCAATTGCCGGGACAGGGCTCGCATGGCTACACCTTC.

The V and J genes are TRBV6-6 and TRBJ2-7, with D possibly called TRBD1 or TRBD2 (7 bases each). Germline CDR1 MNHNY, CDR2 SVGAGI (reference sequence). The CDR3 runs 15 residues. V was clipped by 6 bases and J by 2 bases, with 17 bases between them. The DNA for the CDR3 is TGTGCCAGCAGCCAGCGGGACAGAGATCCCTACGAGCAGTACTTC. It yields the protein CASSQRDRDPYEQYF.

V and J are TRBV7-2 and TRBJ1-3; TRBD1 is a possible D gene (5 bases). Germline V lookup: CDR1 SGHTA, CDR2 FQGNSA. V lost 5 bases and J lost 3, with 17 bases in between. CDR3 length: 16 residues. CDR3 in amino acids: CASSQPLGTGGNTIYF. For the CDR3, the DNA is TGTGCCAGCAGCCAGCCCCTTGGGACGGGTGGAAACACCATATATTTT.

This clone was seen only once. V gene TRBV9 combines with J gene TRBJ1-1; 9 nucleotides line up with TRBD1. The CDR3 sequence is 15 residues long. CDR1 SGDLS and CDR2 YYNGEE come from the germline V gene. V lost 0 bases, J lost 6 bases, and 6 bases stayed unmatched. CDR3 coding DNA: TGTGCCAGCAGCGTAGAAGGACAGGGGTTCTCTGAAGCTTTCTTT. It is translated as CASSVEGQGFSEAFF.

The V call is TRBV6-5, the J call TRBJ2-1; no definite D call. The germline V and J ends were trimmed by 6 bases and 3 bases, with 12 bases remaining between them. Germline-derived CDR1 and CDR2 are MNHEY and SVGAGI. The CDR3 sequence is 14 residues long. CDR3 DNA sequence: TGTGCCAGCAGAACCCCCTTAGGCTACAATGAGCAGTTCTTC. Protein product: CASRTPLGYNEQFF.

The rearrangement joins TRBV18 to TRBJ2-1; 9 nucleotides line up with TRBD1. Germline CDR1 KGHSH, CDR2 LQKENI. Losses at the gene ends were 4 bases for V and 5 bases for J; bases not matched to a gene: 12. The CDR3 spans 17 residues. CDR3 protein: CASSLLPGQGINNEQFF. Here the CDR3 DNA reads TGTGCCAGCTCACTCCTACCCGGACAGGGGATTAACAATGAGCAGTTCTTC.

The chain links TRBV18 to TRBJ2-5; D unclear. The CDR3 contains 15 residues. From germline, CDR1 is KGHSH and CDR2 LQKENI. Between the trimmed V and J ends, which lost 1 base and 5 bases, there was a span of 14 bases. This chain's CDR3 is CASSPRIALEETQYF. The CDR3 region has the DNA TGTGCCAGCTCACCACGGATCGCTTTGGAGGAGACCCAGTACTTC.

The CDR3 nucleotides read TGTGCCAGCAGGGACGGACTAGCGGGGAGATCAGATACGCAGTATTTT. Protein sequence: CASRDGLAGRSDTQYF. This chain joins TRBV2 and TRBJ2-3; 12 bases are shared with TRBD2. The junction had 8 bases not matched to a gene; V was cut back by 6 bases and J by 4 bases. Per the germline V gene, CDR1 is SNHLY and CDR2 is FYNNEI. The CDR3 is 16 residues long.

This chain joins TRBV6-5 and TRBJ2-7; 7 nucleotides match TRBD1. V shed 6 bases, J shed 0 bases, and the junction held 5 bases outside the gene matches. CDR1 and CDR2 from the germline V gene are MNHEY and SVGAGI. The CDR3 sequence is 14 residues long. The CDR3 nucleotides are TGTGCCAGCAGGGACAGGCATAGCTCCTACGAGCAGTACTTC. It specifies CASRDRHSSYEQYF.

The chain employs TRBV6-6 and TRBJ2-5; D is uncertain. This CDR3 is built from 15 residues. The germline gives CDR1 MNHNY, CDR2 SVGAGI (reference sequence). V gave up 2 bases and J gave up 2 bases, with 12 bases separating them. CDR3 protein: CASSYAAVHQETQYF. CDR3 bases: TGTGCCAGCAGTTACGCCGCAGTGCATCAAGAGACCCAGTACTTC.

The chain's CDR3 is CASGVDGDTEAFF. For the CDR3, the DNA is TGCGCCAGCGGGGTGGACGGAGACACTGAAGCTTTCTTT. The genes are TRBV5-1 and TRBJ1-1; D remains ambiguous. In germline, CDR1 is SGHRS, CDR2 YFSETQ. The CDR3 extends over 13 amino acids. The V end lost 7 bases, the J end lost 3 bases, and 13 bases lay between the germline ends.

The chain has TRBV7-2 and TRBJ1-3, with D perhaps TRBD1 (6 bases). The V end was cut by 0 bases, the J end by 4 bases, with 7 bases between. The V gene's germline CDR1 is SGHTA and CDR2 FQGNSA. The CDR3 has 14 amino acids. The CDR3 DNA sequence: TGTGCCAGCAGCTTAGCAGGGGGAGGAAACACCATATATTTT. This codes for CASSLAGGGNTIYF. The full variable domain, in which reference TRBV7-2 and TRBJ1-3 provide the parts outside the CDR3, is GAGVSQSPSNKVTEKGKDVELRCDPISGHTALYWYRQSLGQGLEFLIYFQGNSAPDKSGLPSDRFSAERTGGSVSTLTIQRTQQEDSAVYLCASSLAGGGNTIYFGEGSWLTVV.

The chain carries TRBV6-5 and TRBJ2-2; D not resolved. Germline loops: CDR1 MNHEY, CDR2 SVGAGI. The V end lost 5 bases, the J end lost 4 bases, and 11 bases lay between the germline ends. CDR3 length: 14 residues. Here the CDR3 DNA reads TGTGCCAGCAGTAGAAAAACAGTCACCGGGGAGCTGTTTTTT. This gives the protein CASSRKTVTGELFF.

The V and J genes are TRBV19 and TRBJ1-2, with D possibly matching TRBD1 (5 bases). The CDR3 runs 16 residues. The germline CDR1 and CDR2 sequences are LNHDA and SQIVND (reference sequence). Trimming pared 7 bases from V and 2 bases from J, leaving 20 bases between. The CDR3 region has the DNA TGTGCCAGTACCGATCCCAGGGACGGGAAGAACTATGGCTACACCTTC. This encodes CASTDPRDGKNYGYTF. The complete variable domain, with remaining parts taken from reference TRBV19 and TRBJ1-2, reads DGGITQSPKYLFRKEGQNVTLSCEQNLNHDAMYWYRQDPGQGLRLIYYSQIVNDFQKGDIAEGYSVSREKKESFPLTVTSAQKNPTAFYLCASTDPRDGKNYGYTFGSGTRLTVV.